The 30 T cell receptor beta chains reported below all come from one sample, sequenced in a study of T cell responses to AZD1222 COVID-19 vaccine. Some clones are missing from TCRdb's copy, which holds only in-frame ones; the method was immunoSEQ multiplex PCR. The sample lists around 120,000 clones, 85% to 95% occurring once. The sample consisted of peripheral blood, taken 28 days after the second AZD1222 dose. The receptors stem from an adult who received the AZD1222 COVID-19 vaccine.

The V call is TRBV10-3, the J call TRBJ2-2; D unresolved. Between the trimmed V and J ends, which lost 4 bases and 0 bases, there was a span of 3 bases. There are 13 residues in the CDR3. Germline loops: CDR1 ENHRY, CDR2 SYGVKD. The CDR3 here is CAISVTNTGELFF. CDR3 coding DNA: TGTGCCATCAGTGTGACGAACACCGGGGAGCTGTTTTTT.

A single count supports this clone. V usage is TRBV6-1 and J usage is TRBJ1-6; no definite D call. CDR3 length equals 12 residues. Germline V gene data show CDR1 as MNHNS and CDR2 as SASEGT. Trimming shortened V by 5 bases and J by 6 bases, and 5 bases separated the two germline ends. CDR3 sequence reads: CASSSANSPLHF. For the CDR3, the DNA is TGTGCCAGCAGTTCGGCTAATTCACCCCTCCACTTT.

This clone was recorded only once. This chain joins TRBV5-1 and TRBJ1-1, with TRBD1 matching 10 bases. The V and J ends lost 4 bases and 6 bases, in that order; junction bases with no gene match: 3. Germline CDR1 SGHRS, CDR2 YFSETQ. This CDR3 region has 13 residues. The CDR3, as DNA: TGCGCCAGCAGCGCCGGGACAGGGGCTGAAGCTTTCTTT. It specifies CASSAGTGAEAFF.

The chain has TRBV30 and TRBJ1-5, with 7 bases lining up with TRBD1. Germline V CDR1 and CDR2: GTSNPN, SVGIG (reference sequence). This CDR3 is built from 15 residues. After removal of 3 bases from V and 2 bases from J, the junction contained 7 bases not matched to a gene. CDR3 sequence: CAWSETGVGNQPQHF. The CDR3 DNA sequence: TGTGCCTGGAGCGAAACAGGGGTCGGCAATCAGCCCCAGCATTTT.

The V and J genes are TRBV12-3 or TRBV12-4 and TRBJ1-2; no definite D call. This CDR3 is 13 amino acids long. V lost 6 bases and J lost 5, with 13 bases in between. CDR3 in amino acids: CASSSGSQYGYTF. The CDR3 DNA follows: TGTGCCAGCAGCTCAGGTTCTCAGTATGGCTACACCTTC.

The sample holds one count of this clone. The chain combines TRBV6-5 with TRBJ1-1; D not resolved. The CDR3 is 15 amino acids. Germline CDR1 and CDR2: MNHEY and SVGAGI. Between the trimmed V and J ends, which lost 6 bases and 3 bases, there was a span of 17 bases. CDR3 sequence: CASSFGRLGDTEAFF. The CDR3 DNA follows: TGTGCCAGCAGCTTCGGCAGATTGGGCGACACTGAAGCTTTCTTT.

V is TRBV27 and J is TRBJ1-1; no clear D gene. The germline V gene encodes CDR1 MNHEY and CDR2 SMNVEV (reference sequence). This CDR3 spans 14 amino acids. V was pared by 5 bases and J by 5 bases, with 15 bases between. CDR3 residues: CASSVYGMRTEAFF. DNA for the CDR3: TGTGCCAGCAGTGTGTATGGAATGAGAACTGAAGCTTTCTTT.

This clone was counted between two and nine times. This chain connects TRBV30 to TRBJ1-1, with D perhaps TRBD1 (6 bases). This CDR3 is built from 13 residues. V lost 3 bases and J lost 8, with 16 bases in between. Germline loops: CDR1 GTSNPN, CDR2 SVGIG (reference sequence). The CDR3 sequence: CAWSHKTGSEAFF. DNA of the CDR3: TGTGCCTGGAGCCATAAGACAGGATCGGAAGCTTTCTTT. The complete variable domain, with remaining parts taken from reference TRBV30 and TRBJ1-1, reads SQTIHQWPATLVQPVGSPLSLECTVEGTSNPNLYWYRQAAGRGLQLLFYSVGIGQISSEVPQNLSASRPQDRQFILSSKKLLLSDSGFYLCAWSHKTGSEAFFGQGTRLTVV.

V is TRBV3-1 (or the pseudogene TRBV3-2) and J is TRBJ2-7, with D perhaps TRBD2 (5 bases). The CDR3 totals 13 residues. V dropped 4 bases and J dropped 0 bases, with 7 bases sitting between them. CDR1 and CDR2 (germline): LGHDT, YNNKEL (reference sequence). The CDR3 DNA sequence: TGTGCCAGCAGCCCGACTACCTCCTACGAGCAGTACTTC. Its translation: CASSPTTSYEQYF.

The CDR3 DNA sequence: TGCGCCAGCAGCCAAGCCAACTCCGGGACAGTCTATGGCTACACCTTC. It encodes CASSQANSGTVYGYTF. The chain carries TRBV4-3 and TRBJ1-2; 7 bases match TRBD1. Germline CDR1 is LGHNA and CDR2 is YSLEER. V trimming: 1 base; J trimming: 4 bases; junction bases outside the gene matches: 9. The CDR3 sequence is 16 residues long.

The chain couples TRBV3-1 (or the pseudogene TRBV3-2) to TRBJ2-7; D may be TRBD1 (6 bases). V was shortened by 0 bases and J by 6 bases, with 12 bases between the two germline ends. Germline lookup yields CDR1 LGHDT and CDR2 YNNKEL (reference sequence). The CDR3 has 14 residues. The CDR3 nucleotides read TGTGCCAGCAGCCAAGAGGGGGCGGCGGGCGAGCAGTACTTC. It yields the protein CASSQEGAAGEQYF.

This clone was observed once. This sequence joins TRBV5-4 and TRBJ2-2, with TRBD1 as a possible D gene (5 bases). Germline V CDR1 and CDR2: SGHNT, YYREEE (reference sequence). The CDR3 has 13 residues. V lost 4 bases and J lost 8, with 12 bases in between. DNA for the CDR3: TGTGCCAGCAGCAATAGCAGGGCGGGGGAGCTGTTTTTT. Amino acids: CASSNSRAGELFF.

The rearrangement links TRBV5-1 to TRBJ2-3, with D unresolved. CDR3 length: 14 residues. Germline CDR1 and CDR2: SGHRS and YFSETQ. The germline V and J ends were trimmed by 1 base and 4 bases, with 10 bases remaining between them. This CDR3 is CASSLFLRADTQYF. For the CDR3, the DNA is TGCGCCAGCAGCTTGTTCTTAAGGGCAGATACGCAGTATTTT. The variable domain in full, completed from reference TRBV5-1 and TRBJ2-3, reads KAGVTQTPRYLIKTRGQQVTLSCSPISGHRSVSWYQQTPGQGLQFLFEYFSETQRNKGNFPGRFSGRQFSNSRSEMNVSTLELGDSALYLCASSLFLRADTQYFGPGTRLTVL.

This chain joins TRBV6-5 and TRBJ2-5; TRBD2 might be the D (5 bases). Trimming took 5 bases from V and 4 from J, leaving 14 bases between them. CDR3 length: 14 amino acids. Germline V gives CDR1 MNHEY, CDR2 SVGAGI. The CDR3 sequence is CASSPLAGGETQYF. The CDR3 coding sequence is TGTGCCAGCAGTCCCCTGGCAGGAGGAGAGACCCAGTACTTC.

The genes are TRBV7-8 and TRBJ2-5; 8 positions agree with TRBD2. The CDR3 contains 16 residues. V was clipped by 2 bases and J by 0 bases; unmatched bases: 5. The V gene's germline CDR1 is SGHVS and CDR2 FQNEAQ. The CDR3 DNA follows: TGTGCCAGCAGCTTACGGGCTAGCGGGTACCAAGAGACCCAGTACTTC. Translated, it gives CASSLRASGYQETQYF.

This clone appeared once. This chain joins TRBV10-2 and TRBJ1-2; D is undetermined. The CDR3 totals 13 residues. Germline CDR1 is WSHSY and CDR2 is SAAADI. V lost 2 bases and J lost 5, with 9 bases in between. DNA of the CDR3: TGCGCCAGCAGTGAGGTGGGCGTATATGGCTACACCTTC. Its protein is CASSEVGVYGYTF.

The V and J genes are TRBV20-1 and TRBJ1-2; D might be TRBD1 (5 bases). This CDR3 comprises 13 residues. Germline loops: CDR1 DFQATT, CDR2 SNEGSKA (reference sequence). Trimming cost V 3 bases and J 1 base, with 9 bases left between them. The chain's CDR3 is CSASAGGNYGYTF. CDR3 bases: TGCAGTGCTAGTGCGGGGGGTAACTATGGCTACACCTTC.

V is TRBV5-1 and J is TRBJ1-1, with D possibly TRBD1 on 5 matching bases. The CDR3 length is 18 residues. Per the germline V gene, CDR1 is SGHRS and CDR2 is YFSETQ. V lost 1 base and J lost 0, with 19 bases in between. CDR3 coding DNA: TGCGCCAGCAGCTTGACGGGGCCCGGAAGGGTGTTGAACACTGAAGCTTTCTTT. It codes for CASSLTGPGRVLNTEAFF.

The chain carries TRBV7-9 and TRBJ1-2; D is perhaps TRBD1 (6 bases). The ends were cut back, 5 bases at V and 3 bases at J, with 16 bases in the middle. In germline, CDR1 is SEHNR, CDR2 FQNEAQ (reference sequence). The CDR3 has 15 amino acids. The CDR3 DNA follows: TGTGCCAGCAGCCCGGCGCGGGGGGCGGACTATGGCTACACCTTC. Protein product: CASSPARGADYGYTF.

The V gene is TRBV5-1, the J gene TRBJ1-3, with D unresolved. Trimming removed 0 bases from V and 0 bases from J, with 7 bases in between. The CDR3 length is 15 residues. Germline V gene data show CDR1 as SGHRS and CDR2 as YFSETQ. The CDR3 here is CASSLEVFSGNTIYF. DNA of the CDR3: TGCGCCAGCAGCTTGGAGGTTTTCTCTGGAAACACCATATATTTT.

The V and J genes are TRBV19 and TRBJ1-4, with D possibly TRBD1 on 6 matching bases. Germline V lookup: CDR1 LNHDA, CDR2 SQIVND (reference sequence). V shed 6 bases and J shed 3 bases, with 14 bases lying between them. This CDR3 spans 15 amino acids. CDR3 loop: CASRDPGAPNEKLFF. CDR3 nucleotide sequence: TGTGCCAGTAGGGACCCGGGGGCTCCTAATGAAAAACTGTTTTTT.

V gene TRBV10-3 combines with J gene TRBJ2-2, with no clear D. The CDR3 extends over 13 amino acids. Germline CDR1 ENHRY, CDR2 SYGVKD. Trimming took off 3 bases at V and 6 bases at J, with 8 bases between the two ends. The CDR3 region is CAISDRSPGELFF. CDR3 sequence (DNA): TGTGCCATCAGTGATAGGAGTCCCGGGGAGCTGTTTTTT.

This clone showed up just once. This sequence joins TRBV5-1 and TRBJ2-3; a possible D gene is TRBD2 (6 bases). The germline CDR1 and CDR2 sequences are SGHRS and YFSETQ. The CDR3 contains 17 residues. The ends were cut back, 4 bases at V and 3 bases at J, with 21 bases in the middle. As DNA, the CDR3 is TGCGCCAGCAGCCAGTTGGGCGGGATGGTTGGAACAGATACGCAGTATTTT. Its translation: CASSQLGGMVGTDTQYF.

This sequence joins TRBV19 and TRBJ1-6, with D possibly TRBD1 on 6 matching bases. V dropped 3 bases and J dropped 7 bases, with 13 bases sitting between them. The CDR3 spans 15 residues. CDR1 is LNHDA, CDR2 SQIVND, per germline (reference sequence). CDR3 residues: CASSISGTKNSPLHF. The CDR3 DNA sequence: TGTGCCAGTAGTATTTCCGGGACAAAAAATTCACCCCTCCACTTT.

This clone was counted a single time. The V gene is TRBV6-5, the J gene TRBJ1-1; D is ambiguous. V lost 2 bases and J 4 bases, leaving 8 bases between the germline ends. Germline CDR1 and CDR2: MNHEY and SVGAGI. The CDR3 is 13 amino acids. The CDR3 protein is CASSYDAGTEAFF. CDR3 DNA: TGTGCCAGCAGTTACGACGCAGGCACTGAAGCTTTCTTT.

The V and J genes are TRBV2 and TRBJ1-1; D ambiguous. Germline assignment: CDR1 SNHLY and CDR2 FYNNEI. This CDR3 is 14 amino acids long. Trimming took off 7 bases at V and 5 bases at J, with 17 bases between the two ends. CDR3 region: CASIGVRVETEAFF. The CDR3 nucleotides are TGTGCCAGCATAGGAGTGAGGGTTGAAACTGAAGCTTTCTTT.

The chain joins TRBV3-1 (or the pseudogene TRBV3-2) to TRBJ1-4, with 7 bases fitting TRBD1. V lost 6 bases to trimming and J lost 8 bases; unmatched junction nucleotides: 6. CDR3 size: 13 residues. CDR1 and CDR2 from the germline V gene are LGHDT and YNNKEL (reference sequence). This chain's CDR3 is CASREYRGEKLFF. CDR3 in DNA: TGTGCCAGCAGGGAGTACAGGGGAGAAAAACTGTTTTTT.

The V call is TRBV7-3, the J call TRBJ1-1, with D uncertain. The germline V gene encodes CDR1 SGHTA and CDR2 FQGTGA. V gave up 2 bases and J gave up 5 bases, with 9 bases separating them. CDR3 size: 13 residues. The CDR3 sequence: CASSLGPETEAFF. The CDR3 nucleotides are TGTGCCAGCAGCTTAGGGCCGGAGACTGAAGCTTTCTTT.

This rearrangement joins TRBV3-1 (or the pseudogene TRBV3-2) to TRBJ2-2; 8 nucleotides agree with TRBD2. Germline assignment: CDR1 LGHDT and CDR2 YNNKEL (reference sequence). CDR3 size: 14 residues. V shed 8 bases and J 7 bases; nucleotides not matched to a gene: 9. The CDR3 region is CASSPTGGGGELFF. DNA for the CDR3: TGTGCCAGCTCACCTACCGGGGGGGGCGGGGAGCTGTTTTTT.

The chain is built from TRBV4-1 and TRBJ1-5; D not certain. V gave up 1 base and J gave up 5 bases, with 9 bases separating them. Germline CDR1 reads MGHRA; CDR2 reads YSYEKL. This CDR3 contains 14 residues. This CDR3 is CASSQGTPHQPQHF. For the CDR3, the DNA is TGCGCCAGCAGCCAAGGAACCCCCCATCAGCCCCAGCATTTT.